A selection of T cell receptor beta chains follows, all from one sample in a study of cytotoxic CD8 clonotypes in ibrutinib-treated CLL. This table comes from immunoSEQ multiplex PCR, and its TCRdb copy is limited to in-frame clones, with some not included. Among 40,000 to 55,000 clones, over 65% were seen once, and the ten largest hold just over 20%. The starting material was PBMCs, obtained after 24 months of ibrutinib treatment. These receptors were collected from a human donor with chronic lymphocytic leukemia. CDR3s include the opening cysteine and the closing phenylalanine or tryptophan. The D gene is left open where the match is weak. Not every row has a clone size; where given, it reads once, few, many or a size class.

TRBD1	TRBJ1-1	TRBV29-1	-	CSVAQGGTEAFF	TGCAGCGTCGCCCAGGGGGGGACTGAAGCTTTCTTT
TRBD1	TRBJ1-1	TRBV5-4	few	CASSSPRQGSTEAFF	TGTGCCAGCAGCTCCCCCCGACAGGGGTCCACTGAAGCTTTCTTT
-	TRBJ2-5	TRBV10-3	-	CAISRGSETQYF	TGTGCCATCAGTAGGGGTTCCGAGACCCAGTACTTC
-	TRBJ1-2	TRBV2	few	CASSEEGLFGYTF	TGTGCCAGCAGTGAAGAGGGGCTTTTTGGCTACACCTTC
-	TRBJ2-5	TRBV7-9	-	CASSLRQEETQYF	TGTGCCAGCAGCTTACGTCAGGAAGAGACCCAGTACTTC
-	TRBJ2-7	TRBV29-1	-	CSVPGAGDYEQYF	TGCAGCGTCCCCGGCGCAGGGGACTACGAGCAGTACTTC
TRBD1	TRBJ1-5	TRBV6-1	once	CASSDTWDRDQPQHF	TGTGCCAGCAGTGATACCTGGGACAGGGATCAGCCCCAGCATTTT
-	TRBJ2-7	TRBV18	-	CASSPGGAGYEQYF	TGTGCCAGCTCACCAGGGGGCGCAGGATACGAGCAGTACTTC
TRBD1	TRBJ2-1	TRBV11-2	-	CASRLVEGTAYNEQFF	TGTGCCAGCAGACTCGTGGAAGGGACAGCCTACAATGAGCAGTTCTTC
TRBD2	TRBJ2-2	TRBV5-1	-	CASSKPLAGVAGELFF	TGCGCCAGCAGCAAACCTCTAGCGGGAGTCGCCGGGGAGCTGTTTTTT
TRBD1	TRBJ2-7	TRBV19	-	CASSIEGAPQGKQYF	TGTGCCAGTAGTATAGAGGGAGCACCACAGGGGAAGCAGTACTTC
-	TRBJ1-6	TRBV25-1	-	CASSEGANSPLHF	TGTGCCAGCAGTGAGGGGGCTAATTCACCCCTCCACTTT
TRBD2	TRBJ2-3	TRBV5-4	-	CASSLRTSTADTQYF	TGTGCCAGCAGCTTAAGGACTAGCACCGCAGATACGCAGTATTTT